What follows are 13 T cell receptor beta chains derived from one specimen sequenced in a study of identical twins. TCRdb redid the calling of the 5' RACE reads with MiXCR, one entry per CDR3 protein. The sample shows fewer than 500,000 distinct CDR3 sequences, 14% of them seen only once. The same sample was also used in a study of yellow fever vaccine responses in identical twins.

Sequencing was carried out using CD4+ T cells sorted from blood. The receptors originated from a woman aged 18-29 years in good health.

This clonotype came up a few times. Because it lacks the conserved phenylalanine or tryptophan at the end, this CDR3 is likely a read error. As DNA, the CDR3 is TGCAGCGTGGCACCCGGGTCCTCCTACGAGCAGTACCTC. Translation: CSVAPGSSYEQYL. V gene TRBV29-1 combines with J gene TRBJ2-7; D call uncertain. CDR3 length: 13 amino acids. CDR1 and CDR2 (germline): SQVTM, ANQGSEA. The V and J ends lost 6 bases and 0 bases respectively, with 12 bases between them.

This chain's CDR3 is CASSFAGGSTDTQYF. For the CDR3, the DNA is TGTGCCAGCAGCTTCGCGGGGGGGTCCACAGATACGCAGTATTTT. The V and J genes are TRBV7-9 and TRBJ2-3; 9 bases agree with TRBD2. CDR1 is SEHNR, CDR2 FQNEAQ, per germline (reference sequence). The V segment lost 3 bases and the J segment 2 bases; nucleotides outside the gene matches: 3. This CDR3 comprises 15 residues.

The chain joins TRBV5-1 to TRBJ2-5; 9 nucleotides line up with TRBD1. Germline V gene sequence: CDR1 SGHRS, CDR2 YFSETQ. The CDR3 is made up of 16 amino acids. J lost 2 bases, V lost 3 bases, and 8 bases had no gene match. CDR3 DNA sequence: TGCGCCAGCAGCTCCCTCGCCGGGACAGGGCAAGAGACCCAGTACTTC. Translation: CASSSLAGTGQETQYF.

The gene calls are TRBV7-2 and TRBJ2-1; TRBD1 is a possible D gene (6 bases). Germline CDR1 reads SGHTA; CDR2 reads FQGNSA. This CDR3 has 15 amino acids. The ends were cut back, 5 bases at V and 9 bases at J, with 20 bases in the middle. The CDR3 coding sequence is TGTGCCAGCAGCCTCATGGTACAGGGCAAGAGTGAGCAGTTCTTC. This codes for CASSLMVQGKSEQFF. The complete variable domain, with remaining parts taken from reference TRBV7-2 and TRBJ2-1, reads GAGVSQSPSNKVTEKGKDVELRCDPISGHTALYWYRQSLGQGLEFLIYFQGNSAPDKSGLPSDRFSAERTGGSVSTLTIQRTQQEDSAVYLCASSLMVQGKSEQFFGPGTRLTVL.

The gene calls are TRBV19 and TRBJ1-2; D not resolved. The V end was cut by 3 bases, the J end by 4 bases, with 6 bases between. The CDR3 loop spans 12 amino acids. Germline V gene sequence: CDR1 LNHDA, CDR2 SQIVND (reference sequence). CDR3 residues: CASSMISYGYTF. The CDR3 DNA reads TGTGCCAGTAGTATGATCAGCTATGGCTACACCTTC. The whole variable domain, filled in from reference TRBV19 and TRBJ1-2, reads DGGITQSPKYLFRKEGQNVTLSCEQNLNHDAMYWYRQDPGQGLRLIYYSQIVNDFQKGDIAEGYSVSREKKESFPLTVTSAQKNPTAFYLCASSMISYGYTFGSGTRLTVV.

At least ten counts were recorded for this clonotype. The chain carries TRBV9 and TRBJ1-2; D unclear. The CDR3 covers 13 residues. The V end was cut by 0 bases, the J end by 7 bases, with 10 bases between. Germline CDR1 reads SGDLS; CDR2 reads YYNGEE. CDR3 sequence: CASSVDMGRGYTF. CDR3 sequence (DNA): TGTGCCAGCAGCGTAGATATGGGCCGTGGCTACACCTTC.

This clonotype was seen a handful of times. This chain uses TRBV25-1 with TRBJ2-5, with D possibly being TRBD1 (6 bases). From germline, CDR1 is MGHDK and CDR2 SYGVNS. The CDR3 totals 15 residues. V lost 3 bases and J lost 4, with 15 bases in between. CDR3 nucleotide sequence: TGTGCCAGCAGTGAGGGGTGGGGACACTTAGAGACCCAGTACTTC. Residues: CASSEGWGHLETQYF. Full variable domain (outside the CDR3, taken from reference TRBV25-1 and TRBJ2-5): EADIYQTPRYLVIGTGKKITLECSQTMGHDKMYWYQQDPGMELHLIHYSYGVNSTEKGDLSSESTVSRIRTEHFPLTLESARPSHTSQYLCASSEGWGHLETQYFGPGTRLLVL.

This clonotype turned up a few times. This chain uses TRBV20-1 with TRBJ1-4; D unresolved. The CDR3 has 12 amino acids. The germline gives CDR1 DFQATT, CDR2 SNEGSKA (reference sequence). Trimming pared 6 bases from V and 5 bases from J, leaving 10 bases between. DNA for the CDR3: TGCAGTGCCCGGCGGTCCAATGAAAAACTGTTTTTT. It specifies CSARRSNEKLFF.

V and J are TRBV27 and TRBJ1-6; TRBD1 might be the D (5 bases). V was clipped by 5 bases and J by 5 bases, with 7 bases between them. Germline V gene data show CDR1 as MNHEY and CDR2 as SMNVEV (reference sequence). The CDR3 covers 13 residues. The CDR3 spells CASSQGDNSPLHF. In DNA form, the CDR3 reads TGTGCCAGCAGTCAAGGGGATAATTCACCCCTCCACTTT.

This clonotype was found a few times. The V call is TRBV10-3, the J call TRBJ2-7; TRBD2 aligns across 9 bases. CDR1 and CDR2 (germline): ENHRY, SYGVKD. V lost 6 bases, J lost 0 bases, and 3 bases stayed unmatched. This CDR3 comprises 14 residues. CDR3 amino acids: CAIRFSGSSYEQYF. Written as DNA, the CDR3 is TGTGCCATCAGGTTTAGCGGGAGCTCCTACGAGCAGTACTTC.

There are a few counts of this clonotype. V and J are TRBV27 and TRBJ2-2; 14 nucleotides line up with TRBD2. This CDR3 spans 20 amino acids. The J segment lost 7 bases and the V segment lost 3 bases, leaving 16 bases of the junction unmatched. Germline V CDR1 and CDR2: MNHEY, SMNVEV (reference sequence). CDR3: CASSFKGLAGVRSAYGELFF. The CDR3 bases are TGTGCCAGCAGTTTTAAGGGACTAGCGGGGGTTAGAAGTGCGTACGGGGAGCTGTTTTTT.

The chain joins TRBV3-1 to TRBJ1-5; TRBD1 might be the D (5 bases). V shed 4 bases and J shed 5 bases, with 12 bases lying between them. Germline V CDR1 and CDR2: LGHDT, YNNKEL (reference sequence). The CDR3 extends over 14 amino acids. The CDR3 is CASSRDSRDQPQHF. The CDR3 bases are TGTGCCAGCAGCCGAGACAGCAGGGATCAGCCCCAGCATTTT.

The chain carries TRBV4-2 and TRBJ2-5, with 10 positions matching TRBD2. CDR3 length: 18 residues. Germline CDR1 and CDR2: LGHNA and YNFKEQ. Germline trimming cut 0 bases from V and 5 bases from J; bases unmatched to any gene: 12. The CDR3 sequence is CASSQDPRSSGSSETQYF. The CDR3 nucleotides are TGTGCCAGCAGCCAAGATCCGAGGTCTAGCGGGAGTAGCGAGACCCAGTACTTC.